One and the same sample provided the 30 T cell receptor beta chains below, sequenced in a study of T cells in Graves' hyperthyroidism and ophthalmopathy. TCR beta CDR3 region amplification was performed from RNA transcripts. Primed by the HTBI set, a first-round RT-PCR was run on the TCR CDR3. A single record per CDR3 protein comes from TCRdb applying MiXCR to the multiplex PCR reads. This table has about 380,000 distinct CDR3 sequences, about 18% appearing once. Sequencing was performed on blood. The receptors derive from a man between 18 and 35 years old with Graves' ophthalmopathy.

This clonotype was recorded at least ten times. The rearrangement joins TRBV2 to TRBJ2-1; tentatively, D is TRBD2 (5 bases). Trimming removed 4 bases at V and 0 bases at J, with 10 bases between. This CDR3 is built from 15 residues. Germline V gives CDR1 SNHLY, CDR2 FYNNEI. CDR3 residues: CASSGGSSSYNEQFF. CDR3 DNA: TGTGCCAGCAGTGGAGGGTCAAGCTCCTACAATGAGCAGTTCTTC.

This clonotype turned up a few times. The J gene is TRBJ2-7, the V gene TRBV13, with 8 bases identical to TRBD2. The germline V gene encodes CDR1 PRHDT and CDR2 FYEKMQ (reference sequence). The CDR3 contains 15 residues. The ends lost 4 bases at V and 2 bases at J; junction bases unmatched: 7. For the CDR3, the DNA is TGTGCCAGCAGCTCGGGGGGGAACCTACCCTACGAGCAGTACTTC. Protein: CASSSGGNLPYEQYF.

This clonotype was seen a handful of times. The chain employs TRBV7-3 and TRBJ1-2; perhaps TRBD1 as D (6 bases). The CDR3 runs 15 residues. V lost 5 bases and J 5 bases, leaving 18 bases between the germline ends. In germline, CDR1 is SGHTA, CDR2 FQGTGA. CDR3 in amino acids: CASSLRGGRDYGYTF. The CDR3 bases are TGTGCCAGCAGCCTCAGAGGGGGGCGCGATTATGGCTACACCTTC.

This clonotype was seen ten or more times. V usage is TRBV5-1 and J usage is TRBJ1-6; 10 bases line up with TRBD1. This CDR3 has 14 residues. V shed 4 bases, J shed 9 bases, and the junction held 4 bases outside the gene matches. Germline CDR1 reads SGHRS; CDR2 reads YFSETQ. The CDR3 is CASSPGQGVSPLHF. The DNA for the CDR3 is TGCGCCAGCAGCCCCGGACAGGGGGTTTCACCCCTCCACTTT.

This clonotype was observed at least ten times. This chain joins TRBV6-2 or TRBV6-3 and TRBJ2-3; D might be TRBD2 (5 bases). In germline, CDR1 is MNHEY, CDR2 SVGEGT. This CDR3 is 14 amino acids long. V was clipped by 5 bases and J by 2 bases, with 11 bases between them. The CDR3 DNA reads TGTGCCAGCAGTGTCGGGCGGGCCACAGATACGCAGTATTTT. Its protein product is CASSVGRATDTQYF.

V usage is TRBV6-1 and J usage is TRBJ2-3; the match to TRBD2 covers 7 bases. V was pared by 4 bases and J by 8 bases, with 3 bases of the junction left unmatched. The CDR3 has 12 amino acids. Germline assignment: CDR1 MNHNS and CDR2 SASEGT. The CDR3 coding sequence is TGTGCCAGCAGTGGGACTAGTTTTACGCAGTATTTT. Protein sequence: CASSGTSFTQYF.

This clonotype was counted ten times or more. V and J are TRBV7-8 and TRBJ2-3; 8 bases are a match to TRBD2. Germline V gives CDR1 SGHVS, CDR2 FQNEAQ. This CDR3 is built from 15 residues. J gave up 5 bases and V 3 bases, and 7 bases lay outside the gene matches. CDR3 in DNA: TGTGCCAGCAGCTTCTCGGGGGGGGCCAGAGATACGCAGTATTTT. Amino acid sequence: CASSFSGGARDTQYF.

A remark on this clonotype: Germline and junction disagree at one end, which may indicate a read error. The chain carries TRBV5-1 and TRBJ2-1; D remains ambiguous. Germline lookup yields CDR1 SGHRS and CDR2 YFSETQ. CDR3 length: 11 residues. The CDR3: CASGLVDEQFF. In nucleotides, the CDR3 is TGCGCCAGCGGCTTGGTCGATGAGCAGTTCTTC.

This sequence joins TRBV7-3 and TRBJ2-2; a possible D gene is TRBD1 (6 bases). Trimming cost V 6 bases and J 1 base, with 15 bases left between them. CDR3 size: 16 residues. The germline V gene encodes CDR1 SGHTA and CDR2 FQGTGA. CDR3 coding DNA: TGTGCCAGCAGTCATGGGGGACAAATGAACACCGGGGAGCTGTTTTTT. It yields the protein CASSHGGQMNTGELFF. Drawing the rest from reference TRBV7-3 and TRBJ2-2, the complete variable domain is GAGVSQTPSNKVTEKGKYVELRCDPISGHTALYWYRQSLGQGPEFLIYFQGTGAADDSGLPNDRFFAVRPEGSVSTLKIQRTERGDSAVYLCASSHGGQMNTGELFFGEGSRLTVL.

The genes are TRBV6-4 and TRBJ2-3; D gene unclear. CDR1 is MRHNA, CDR2 SNTAGT, per germline. The V end lost 2 bases, the J end lost 3 bases, and 6 bases lay between the germline ends. This CDR3 region has 13 residues. CDR3: CASSDRETDTQYF. The CDR3 coding sequence is TGTGCCAGCAGTGACAGGGAAACAGATACGCAGTATTTT.

The V call is TRBV4-1, the J call TRBJ2-3; D may be TRBD2 (6 bases). The germline V and J ends were trimmed by 2 bases and 0 bases, with 18 bases remaining between them. The CDR3 is made up of 18 amino acids. Looked up from germline, CDR1 is MGHRA and CDR2 is YSYEKL. The CDR3 loop reads CASSQIAVGPGSTDTQYF. Written as DNA, the CDR3 is TGCGCCAGCAGCCAAATAGCGGTGGGTCCGGGGAGCACAGATACGCAGTATTTT.

The chain employs TRBV3-1 and TRBJ1-1, with 9 positions matching TRBD1. The CDR3 sequence is 15 residues long. V shed 3 bases and J 5 bases; nucleotides not matched to a gene: 7. Germline CDR1 is LGHDT and CDR2 is YNNKEL (reference sequence). DNA for the CDR3: TGTGCCAGCAGCCAGATGACAGGGGGGTCGACTGAAGCTTTCTTT. This codes for CASSQMTGGSTEAFF.

This clonotype was counted many times. V and J are TRBV2 and TRBJ2-3; D remains ambiguous. Germline V lookup: CDR1 SNHLY, CDR2 FYNNEI. Deletions cut 1 base from V and 0 bases from J, with 11 bases between. The CDR3 is 16 residues long. The CDR3 protein is CASSEETGPSTDTQYF. The CDR3 region has the DNA TGTGCCAGCAGTGAAGAGACGGGTCCTAGCACAGATACGCAGTATTTT.

J is TRBJ1-1 and V is TRBV29-1; D unclear. Germline assignment: CDR1 SQVTM and CDR2 ANQGSEA. The CDR3 extends over 10 amino acids. The germline V and J ends were trimmed by 3 bases and 7 bases, with 6 bases remaining between them. CDR3 protein: CSVEAGEAFF. CDR3 nucleotide sequence: TGCAGCGTTGAGGCCGGTGAAGCTTTCTTT. Looking up the rest from reference TRBV29-1 and TRBJ1-1 gives the full variable domain: SAVISQKPSRDICQRGTSLTIQCQVDSQVTMMFWYRQQPGQSLTLIATANQGSEATYESGFVIDKFPISRPNLTFSTLTVSNMSPEDSSIYLCSVEAGEAFFGQGTRLTVV.

This clonotype has at least ten counts. The chain couples TRBV2 to TRBJ2-1, with a tentative D call TRBD2 (5 bases). This CDR3 spans 13 amino acids. Germline V gives CDR1 SNHLY, CDR2 FYNNEI. Deletions cut 5 bases from V and 4 bases from J, with 9 bases between. In DNA, the CDR3 is TGTGCCAGCAGTTCCGGGGTTTACAATGAGCAGTTCTTC. Encoded protein: CASSSGVYNEQFF.

This chain joins TRBV6-5 and TRBJ1-1; D is uncertain. This CDR3 has 11 amino acids. V dropped 8 bases and J dropped 4 bases, with 8 bases sitting between them. Germline CDR1 is MNHEY and CDR2 is SVGAGI. The CDR3 coding sequence is TGTGCCAGCGGTGGCAGCACTGAAGCTTTCTTT. Amino acids: CASGGSTEAFF.

This chain links TRBV15 with TRBJ1-4; D may be TRBD1 (5 bases). V was trimmed by 5 bases and J by 7 bases, leaving 8 bases between them. The CDR3 is 12 amino acids. CDR1 LNHNV and CDR2 YYDKDF come from the germline V gene (reference sequence). CDR3 nucleotides: TGTGCCACCAGCCTGCAGGGTGAAAAACTGTTTTTT. Protein product: CATSLQGEKLFF.

This clonotype appeared a few times. This chain joins TRBV5-1 and TRBJ2-1; the D call may be TRBD1 or TRBD2 (6 bases each). V dropped 0 bases and J dropped 6 bases, with 13 bases sitting between them. The CDR3 spans 15 residues. Germline V gene data show CDR1 as SGHRS and CDR2 as YFSETQ. The CDR3 DNA sequence: TGCGCCAGCAGCTTGGTTCCCCGGGGGCTCAATGAGCAGTTCTTC. Protein sequence: CASSLVPRGLNEQFF.

This clonotype was found many times. The chain employs TRBV5-1 and TRBJ2-1; D might be TRBD1 (6 bases). Trimming shortened V by 4 bases and J by 5 bases, and 19 bases separated the two germline ends. The length of the CDR3 is 16 residues. The V gene's germline CDR1 is SGHRS and CDR2 YFSETQ. CDR3 bases: TGCGCCAGCAGCCTACCGCCGGACAGTGCGAACAATGAGCAGTTCTTC. It codes for CASSLPPDSANNEQFF. The full variable domain, with the rest looked up from reference TRBV5-1 and TRBJ2-1, is KAGVTQTPRYLIKTRGQQVTLSCSPISGHRSVSWYQQTPGQGLQFLFEYFSETQRNKGNFPGRFSGRQFSNSRSEMNVSTLELGDSALYLCASSLPPDSANNEQFFGPGTRLTVL.

This chain connects TRBV9 to TRBJ1-4, with TRBD1 matching 7 bases. Germline V gene sequence: CDR1 SGDLS, CDR2 YYNGEE. V was pared by 3 bases and J by 6 bases, with 8 bases of the junction left unmatched. The CDR3 consists of 15 residues. The CDR3 region is CASSGSGTADEKLFF. CDR3 sequence (DNA): TGTGCCAGCAGCGGGTCCGGGACAGCCGATGAAAAACTGTTTTTT.

This clonotype has a count of ten or more. The chain recombines TRBV2 with TRBJ1-5; maybe TRBD1 (5 bases). This CDR3 is 12 amino acids long. Germline CDR1 is SNHLY and CDR2 is FYNNEI. The V gene lost 4 bases and the J gene lost 11 bases, with 12 bases spanning the gap. DNA of the CDR3: TGTGCCAGCAGTGTGGGGGGAGTGGCCCAGCATTTT. It is translated as CASSVGGVAQHF.

The rearrangement joins TRBV7-6 to TRBJ2-3; perhaps TRBD1 as D (5 bases). The CDR3 runs to 18 residues. In germline, CDR1 is SGHVS, CDR2 FNYEAQ. Trimming removed 0 bases at V and 0 bases at J, with 16 bases between. CDR3 in DNA: TGTGCCAGCAGCTTAGCCGACAGTCATGGTGCTAGCACAGATACGCAGTATTTT. Amino acid sequence: CASSLADSHGASTDTQYF.

There are a few counts of this clonotype. The chain employs TRBV4-2 and TRBJ1-1, with a tentative D call TRBD1 (5 bases). Trimming stripped 5 bases from V and 0 bases from J, with 10 bases between. CDR1 LGHNA and CDR2 YNFKEQ come from the germline V gene. The CDR3 loop spans 14 amino acids. DNA of the CDR3: TGTGCCAGCAGCGATCAGACAGTGAACACTGAAGCTTTCTTT. It yields the protein CASSDQTVNTEAFF.

This clonotype was seen a single time. The chain is built from TRBV6-9 and TRBJ2-6, with no clear D. CDR3 length: 15 residues. V was clipped by 3 bases and J by 2 bases, with 8 bases between them. Germline V lookup: CDR1 MNHGY, CDR2 SVAAGI. The CDR3 DNA is TGTGCCAGCAGTTACCAGGTGACTGGGGCCAACGTCCTGACTTTC. It encodes CASSYQVTGANVLTF.

This chain uses TRBV29-1 with TRBJ2-7; D gene ambiguous. V was shortened by 4 bases and J by 6 bases, with 7 bases between the two germline ends. The CDR3 extends over 10 amino acids. Germline CDR1 reads SQVTM; CDR2 reads ANQGSEA. The CDR3 DNA sequence: TGCAGCGTTGTGGGGATCGAGCAGTACTTC. Encoded protein: CSVVGIEQYF.

Comments on this clonotype: A read error may explain this, as a much larger clone is one base away. The rearrangement links TRBV28 to TRBJ2-1; D gene ambiguous. CDR1 MDHEN and CDR2 SYDVKM come from the germline V gene. Trimming pared 7 bases from V and 4 bases from J, leaving 11 bases between. The CDR3 has 13 amino acids. The CDR3 reads CASTQPVYNEQFF. The CDR3 DNA reads TGTGCCAGCACCCAGCCGGTATACAATGAGCAGTTCTTC.

This clonotype turned up a few times. V gene TRBV9 combines with J gene TRBJ2-3; TRBD2 aligns across 7 bases. The length of the CDR3 is 15 residues. Per the germline V gene, CDR1 is SGDLS and CDR2 is YYNGEE. After removal of 4 bases from V and 0 bases from J, the junction contained 5 bases not matched to a gene. The CDR3 region is CASSSRDYSTDTQYF. CDR3 nucleotide sequence: TGTGCCAGCAGCTCCCGGGACTATAGCACAGATACGCAGTATTTT.

The chain combines TRBV6-2 or TRBV6-3 with TRBJ2-1; TRBD2 matches 15 bases. V lost 10 bases to trimming and J lost 0 bases; unmatched junction nucleotides: 10. The CDR3 is 18 amino acids. The germline V gene encodes CDR1 MNHEY and CDR2 SVGEGT. The CDR3 DNA follows: TGTGCCATCGGGGGACTAGCGGGGGGACGGAGCTCCTACAATGAGCAGTTCTTC. Translation gives CAIGGLAGGRSSYNEQFF.

The table lists this clonotype with a few counts. The J gene is TRBJ2-1, the V gene TRBV24-1; D possibly uses TRBD1 or TRBD2 (5 bases each). Germline V gives CDR1 KGHDR, CDR2 SFDVKD. The V gene lost 11 bases and the J gene lost 5 bases, with 12 bases spanning the gap. This CDR3 is built from 12 residues. CDR3 sequence: CASRDENNEQFF. The CDR3 coding sequence is TGTGCCAGCCGGGACGAGAACAATGAGCAGTTCTTC.

The chain has TRBV19 and TRBJ1-5; TRBD1 aligns across 8 bases. Germline V CDR1 and CDR2: LNHDA, SQIVND (reference sequence). V lost 6 bases, J lost 7 bases, and 5 bases stayed unmatched. The CDR3 length is 13 residues. CDR3 DNA sequence: TGTGCCAGTAGCGCGACAGGGGAACAGCCCCAGCATTTT. This gives the protein CASSATGEQPQHF.